This T cell receptor beta chain was documented in a study of CD8+ T cells in alopecia areata. Overall study: The drug, oral tofacitinib, was given to treated patients at 5 to 10 mg twice daily.

A note on this clone: Its specificity is not known.

Regarding the study as a whole: Lesional scalp displayed greater clonality than normal scalp, most notably in alopecia totalis/universalis.

Investigators isolated RNA and reverse transcribed it into cDNA to act as the sequencing template. The table came from immunoSEQ multiplex PCR; TCRdb's copy has only in-frame clones and leaves some out. This sample has approximately 190,000 clones, with 58% found just once. Treatment indicated: oral pan-JAK inhibitor, 5-10 mg twice daily. This TCR derives from a human donor with alopecia areata. This specimen consisted of CD4+ T cells sorted from blood, obtained at week 24, from a patient treated with tofacitinib.

CDR3 DNA sequence: TGTGCCAGCAGCCCGGGGGGACAGGGAACCTACGAGCAGTACTTC. Translating it yields CASSPGGQGTYEQYF. The chain uses TRBV9 and TRBJ2-7; 9 positions match TRBD1. Germline CDR1 and CDR2: SGDLS and YYNGEE. The V and J ends lost 4 bases and 2 bases, in that order; junction bases with no gene match: 7. This CDR3 has 15 residues.